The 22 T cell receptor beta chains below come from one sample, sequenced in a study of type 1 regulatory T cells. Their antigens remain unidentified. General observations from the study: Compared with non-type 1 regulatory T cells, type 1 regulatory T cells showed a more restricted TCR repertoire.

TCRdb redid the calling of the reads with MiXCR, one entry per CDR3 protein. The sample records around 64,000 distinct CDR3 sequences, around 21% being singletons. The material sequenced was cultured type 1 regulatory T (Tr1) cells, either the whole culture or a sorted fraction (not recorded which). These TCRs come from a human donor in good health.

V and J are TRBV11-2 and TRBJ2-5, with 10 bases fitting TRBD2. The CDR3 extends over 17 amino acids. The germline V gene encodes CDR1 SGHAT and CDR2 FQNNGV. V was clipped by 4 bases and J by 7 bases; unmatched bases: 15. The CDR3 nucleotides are TGTGCCAGCAGCTATCGGGTAGCGGGAGGACTTTCAGGGACCCAGTACTTC. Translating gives CASSYRVAGGLSGTQYF.

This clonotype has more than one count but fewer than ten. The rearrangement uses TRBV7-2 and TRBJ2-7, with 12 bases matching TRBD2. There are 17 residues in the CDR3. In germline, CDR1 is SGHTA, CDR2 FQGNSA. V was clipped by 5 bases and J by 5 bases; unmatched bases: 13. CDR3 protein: CASSMGLAGFTRDEQYF. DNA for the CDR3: TGTGCCAGCAGCATGGGACTAGCGGGCTTCACACGGGACGAGCAGTACTTC.

CDR3 protein: CATSDEVRDTQYF. The DNA for the CDR3 is TGTGCCACCAGTGACGAGGTGAGAGATACGCAGTATTTT. The chain couples TRBV24-1 to TRBJ2-3, with D uncertain. CDR1 and CDR2 from the germline V gene are KGHDR and SFDVKD. V gave up 4 bases and J gave up 5 bases, with 9 bases separating them. The CDR3 runs 13 residues.

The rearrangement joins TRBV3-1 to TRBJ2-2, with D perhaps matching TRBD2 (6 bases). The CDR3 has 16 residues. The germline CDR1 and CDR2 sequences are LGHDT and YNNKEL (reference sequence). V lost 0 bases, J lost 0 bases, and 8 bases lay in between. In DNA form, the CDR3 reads TGTGCCAGCAGCCAAGAGGGACTGGCGAACACCGGGGAGCTGTTTTTT. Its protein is CASSQEGLANTGELFF.

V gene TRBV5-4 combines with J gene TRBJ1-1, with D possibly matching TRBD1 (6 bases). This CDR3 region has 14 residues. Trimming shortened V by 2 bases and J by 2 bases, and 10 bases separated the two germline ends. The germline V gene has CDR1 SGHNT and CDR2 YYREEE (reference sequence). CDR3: CASSLPTGNTEAFF. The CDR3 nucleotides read TGTGCCAGCAGCTTACCGACAGGAAACACTGAAGCTTTCTTT.

The CDR3 nucleotides read TGTGCCACCAGCAGACGATCGACCCTAGCGAACACCGGGGAGCTGTTTTTT. Protein: CATSRRSTLANTGELFF. The chain uses TRBV15 and TRBJ2-2; D unresolved. Germline V gene data show CDR1 as LNHNV and CDR2 as YYDKDF (reference sequence). V dropped 2 bases and J dropped 0 bases, with 13 bases sitting between them. The CDR3 length is 17 residues.

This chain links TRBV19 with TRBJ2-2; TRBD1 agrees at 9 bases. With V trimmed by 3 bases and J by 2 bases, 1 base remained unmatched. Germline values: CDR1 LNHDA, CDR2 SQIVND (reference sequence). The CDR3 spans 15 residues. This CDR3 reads CASSMGQGNTGELFF. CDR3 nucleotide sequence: TGTGCCAGTAGTATGGGACAGGGAAACACCGGGGAGCTGTTTTTT.

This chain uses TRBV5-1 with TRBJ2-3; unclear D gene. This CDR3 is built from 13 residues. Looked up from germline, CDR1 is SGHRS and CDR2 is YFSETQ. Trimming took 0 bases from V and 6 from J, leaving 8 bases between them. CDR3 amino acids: CASSLGHTDTQYF. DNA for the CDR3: TGCGCCAGCAGCTTGGGCCACACCGATACGCAGTATTTT.

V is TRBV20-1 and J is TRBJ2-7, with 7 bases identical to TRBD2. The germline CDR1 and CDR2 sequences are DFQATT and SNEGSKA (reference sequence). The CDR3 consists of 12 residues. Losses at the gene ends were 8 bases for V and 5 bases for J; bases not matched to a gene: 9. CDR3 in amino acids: CSITRGVHEQYF. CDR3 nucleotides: TGCAGTATTACTCGGGGGGTCCACGAGCAGTACTTC.

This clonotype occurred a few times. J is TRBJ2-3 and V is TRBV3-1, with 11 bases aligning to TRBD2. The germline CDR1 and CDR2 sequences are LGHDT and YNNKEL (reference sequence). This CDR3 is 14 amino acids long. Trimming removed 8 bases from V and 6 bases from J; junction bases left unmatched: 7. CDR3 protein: CASSLAGDDDTQYF. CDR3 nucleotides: TGTGCCAGCTCACTAGCGGGAGACGATGATACGCAGTATTTT.

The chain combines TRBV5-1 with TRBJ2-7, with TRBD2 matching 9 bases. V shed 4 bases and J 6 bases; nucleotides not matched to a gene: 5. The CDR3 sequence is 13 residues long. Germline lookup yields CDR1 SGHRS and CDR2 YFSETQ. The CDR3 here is CASSEREDGEQYF. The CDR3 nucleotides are TGCGCCAGCAGCGAGCGGGAGGATGGCGAGCAGTACTTC.

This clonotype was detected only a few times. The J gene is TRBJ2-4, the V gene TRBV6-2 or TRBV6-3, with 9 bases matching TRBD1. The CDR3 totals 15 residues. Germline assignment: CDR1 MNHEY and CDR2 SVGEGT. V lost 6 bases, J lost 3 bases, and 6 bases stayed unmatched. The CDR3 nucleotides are TGTGCCAGCAGCTCGGACAGGGGTAACAAAAACATTCAGTACTTC. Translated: CASSSDRGNKNIQYF.

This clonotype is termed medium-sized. This CDR3 is CAISEGTGYHEQYF. The CDR3 nucleotides are TGTGCCATCAGTGAGGGGACAGGGTACCACGAGCAGTACTTC. The genes are TRBV10-3 and TRBJ2-7; TRBD1 agrees at 9 bases. The CDR3 has 14 residues. Trimming removed 2 bases from V and 5 bases from J; junction bases left unmatched: 4. Germline CDR1 reads ENHRY; CDR2 reads SYGVKD.

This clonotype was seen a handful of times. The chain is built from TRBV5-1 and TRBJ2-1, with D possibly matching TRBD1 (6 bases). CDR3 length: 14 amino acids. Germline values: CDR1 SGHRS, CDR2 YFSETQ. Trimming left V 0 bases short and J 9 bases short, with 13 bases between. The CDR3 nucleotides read TGCGCCAGCAGCTTGGGACAGGCCCCCCGTGAGCAGTTCTTC. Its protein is CASSLGQAPREQFF. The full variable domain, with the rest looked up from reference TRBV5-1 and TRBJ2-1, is KAGVTQTPRYLIKTRGQQVTLSCSPISGHRSVSWYQQTPGQGLQFLFEYFSETQRNKGNFPGRFSGRQFSNSRSEMNVSTLELGDSALYLCASSLGQAPREQFFGPGTRLTVL.

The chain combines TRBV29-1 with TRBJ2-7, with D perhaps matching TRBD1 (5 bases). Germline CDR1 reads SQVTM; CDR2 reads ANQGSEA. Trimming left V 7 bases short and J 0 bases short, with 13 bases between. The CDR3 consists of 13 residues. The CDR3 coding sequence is TGCAGCGCCAGGGTATGGGCCTCCTACGAGCAGTACTTC. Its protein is CSARVWASYEQYF.

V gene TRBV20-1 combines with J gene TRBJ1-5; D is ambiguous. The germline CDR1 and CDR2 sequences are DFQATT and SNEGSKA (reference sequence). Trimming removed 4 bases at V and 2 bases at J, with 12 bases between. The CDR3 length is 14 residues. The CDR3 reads CSAMAEVGNQPQHF. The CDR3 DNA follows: TGCAGTGCTATGGCTGAGGTGGGCAATCAGCCCCAGCATTTT.

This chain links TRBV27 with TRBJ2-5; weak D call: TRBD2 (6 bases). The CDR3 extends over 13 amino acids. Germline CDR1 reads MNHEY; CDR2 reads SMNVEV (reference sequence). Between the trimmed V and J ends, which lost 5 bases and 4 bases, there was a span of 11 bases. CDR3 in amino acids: CASSMGGGETQYF. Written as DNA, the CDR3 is TGTGCCAGCAGTATGGGAGGTGGAGAGACCCAGTACTTC.

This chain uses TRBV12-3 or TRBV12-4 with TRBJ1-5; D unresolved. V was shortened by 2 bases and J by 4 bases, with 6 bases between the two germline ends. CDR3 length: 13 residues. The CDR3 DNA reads TGTGCCAGCAGTTTACTAGGTAATCAGCCCCAGCATTTT. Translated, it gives CASSLLGNQPQHF.

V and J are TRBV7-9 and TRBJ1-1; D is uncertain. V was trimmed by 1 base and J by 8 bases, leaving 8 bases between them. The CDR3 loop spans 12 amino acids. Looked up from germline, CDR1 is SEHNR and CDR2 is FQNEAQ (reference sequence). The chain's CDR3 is CASSLEATEAFF. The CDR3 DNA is TGTGCCAGCAGCTTAGAGGCTACAGAAGCTTTCTTT.

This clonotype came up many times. As DNA, the CDR3 is TGCGCCAGCAGCCACTGGGATTACAATGAGCAGTTCTTC. Residues: CASSHWDYNEQFF. The genes are TRBV5-1 and TRBJ2-1; D uncertain. The CDR3 has 13 amino acids. V was cut by 4 bases and J by 4 bases, with 9 bases left in between. Germline-derived CDR1 and CDR2 are SGHRS and YFSETQ.

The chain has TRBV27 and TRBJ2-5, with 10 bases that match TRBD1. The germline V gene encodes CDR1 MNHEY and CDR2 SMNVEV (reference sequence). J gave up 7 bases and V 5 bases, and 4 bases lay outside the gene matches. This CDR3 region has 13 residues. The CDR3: CASSTGQGVTQYF. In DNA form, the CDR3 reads TGTGCCAGCAGTACTGGACAGGGGGTGACCCAGTACTTC.

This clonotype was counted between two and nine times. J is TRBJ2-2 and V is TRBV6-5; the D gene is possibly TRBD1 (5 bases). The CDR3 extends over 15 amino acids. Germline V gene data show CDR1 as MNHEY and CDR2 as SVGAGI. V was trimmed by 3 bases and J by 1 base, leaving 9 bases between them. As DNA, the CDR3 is TGTGCCAGCAGTTATGGGGCAGGGAACACCGGGGAGCTGTTTTTT. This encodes CASSYGAGNTGELFF.